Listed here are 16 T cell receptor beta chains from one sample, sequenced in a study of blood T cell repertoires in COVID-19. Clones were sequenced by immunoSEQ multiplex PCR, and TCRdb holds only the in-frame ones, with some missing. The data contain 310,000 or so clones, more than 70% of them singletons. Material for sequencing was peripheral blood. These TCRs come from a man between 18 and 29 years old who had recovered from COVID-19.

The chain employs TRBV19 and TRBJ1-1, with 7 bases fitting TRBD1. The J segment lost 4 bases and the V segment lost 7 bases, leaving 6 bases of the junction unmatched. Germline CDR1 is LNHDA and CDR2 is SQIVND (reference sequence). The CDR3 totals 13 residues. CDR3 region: CASTLDRATEAFF. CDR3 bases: TGTGCCAGTACCTTAGACAGGGCCACTGAAGCTTTCTTT.

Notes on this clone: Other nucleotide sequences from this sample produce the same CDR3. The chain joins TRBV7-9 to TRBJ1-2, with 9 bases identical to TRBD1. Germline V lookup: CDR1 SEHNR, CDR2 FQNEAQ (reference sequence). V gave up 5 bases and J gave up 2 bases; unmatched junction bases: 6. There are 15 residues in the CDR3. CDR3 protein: CASSPPGQGNYGYTF. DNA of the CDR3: TGTGCCAGCAGCCCGCCGGGACAGGGAAACTATGGCTACACCTTC. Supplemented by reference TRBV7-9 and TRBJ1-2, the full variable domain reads DTGVSQNPRHKITKRGQNVTFRCDPISEHNRLYWYRQTLGQGPEFLTYFQNEAQLEKSRLLSDRFSAERPKGSFSTLEIQRTEQGDSAMYLCASSPPGQGNYGYTFGSGTRLTVV.

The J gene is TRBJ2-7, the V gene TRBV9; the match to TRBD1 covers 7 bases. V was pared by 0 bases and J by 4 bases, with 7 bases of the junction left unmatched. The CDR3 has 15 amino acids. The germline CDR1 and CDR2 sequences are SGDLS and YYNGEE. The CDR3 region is CASSVAPDRAYEQYF. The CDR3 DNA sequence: TGTGCCAGCAGCGTAGCGCCAGACAGGGCATACGAGCAGTACTTC.

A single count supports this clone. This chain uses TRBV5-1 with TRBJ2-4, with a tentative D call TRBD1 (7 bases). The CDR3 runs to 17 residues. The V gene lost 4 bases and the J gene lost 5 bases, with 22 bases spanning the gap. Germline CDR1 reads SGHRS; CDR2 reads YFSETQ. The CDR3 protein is CASSIRGGEGGQNIQYF. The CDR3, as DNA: TGCGCCAGCAGCATCCGAGGAGGGGAAGGGGGCCAAAACATTCAGTACTTC.

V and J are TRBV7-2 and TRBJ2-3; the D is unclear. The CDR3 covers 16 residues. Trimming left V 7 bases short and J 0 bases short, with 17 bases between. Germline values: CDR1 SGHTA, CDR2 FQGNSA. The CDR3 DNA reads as TGTGCCAGCACCTTTAACCACAAGCGTAGCACAGATACGCAGTATTTT. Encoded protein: CASTFNHKRSTDTQYF.

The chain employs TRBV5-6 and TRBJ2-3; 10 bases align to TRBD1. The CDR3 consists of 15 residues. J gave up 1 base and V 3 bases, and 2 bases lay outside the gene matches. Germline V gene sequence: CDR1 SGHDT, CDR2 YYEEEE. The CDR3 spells CASSWGTGGTDTQYF. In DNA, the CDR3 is TGTGCCAGCAGCTGGGGGACAGGGGGCACAGATACGCAGTATTTT. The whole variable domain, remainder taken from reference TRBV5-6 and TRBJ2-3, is DAGVTQSPTHLIKTRGQQVTLRCSPKSGHDTVSWYQQALGQGPQFIFQYYEEEERQRGNFPDRFSGHQFPNYSSELNVNALLLGDSALYLCASSWGTGGTDTQYFGPGTRLTVL.

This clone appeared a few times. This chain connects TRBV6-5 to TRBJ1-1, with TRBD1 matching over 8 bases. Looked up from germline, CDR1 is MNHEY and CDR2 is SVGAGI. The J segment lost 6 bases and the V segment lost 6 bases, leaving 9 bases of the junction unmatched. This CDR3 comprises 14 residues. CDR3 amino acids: CASSRTGWDAEAFF. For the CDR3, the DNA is TGTGCCAGCAGCCGGACAGGGTGGGACGCTGAAGCTTTCTTT.

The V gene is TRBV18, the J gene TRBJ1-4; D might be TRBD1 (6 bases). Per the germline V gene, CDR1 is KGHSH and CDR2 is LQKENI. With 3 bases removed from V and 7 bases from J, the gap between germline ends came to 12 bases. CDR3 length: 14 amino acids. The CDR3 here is CASSPNREGEKLFF. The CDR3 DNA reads TGTGCCAGCTCACCTAACAGGGAGGGTGAAAAACTGTTTTTT.

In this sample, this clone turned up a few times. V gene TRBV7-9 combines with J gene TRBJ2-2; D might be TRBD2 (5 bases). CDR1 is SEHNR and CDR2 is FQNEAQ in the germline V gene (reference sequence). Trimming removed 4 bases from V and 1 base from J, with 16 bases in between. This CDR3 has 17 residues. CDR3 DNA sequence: TGTGCCAGCAGCTCCAGGACTGACATCCTGAACACCGGGGAGCTGTTTTTT. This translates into CASSSRTDILNTGELFF.

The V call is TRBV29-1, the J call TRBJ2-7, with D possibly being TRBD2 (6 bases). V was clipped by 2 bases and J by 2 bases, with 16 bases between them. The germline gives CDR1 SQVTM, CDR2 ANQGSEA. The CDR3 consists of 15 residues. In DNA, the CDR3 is TGCAGCGTTGAATCATCGCGGGGAGTTACCTACGAGCAGTACTTC. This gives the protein CSVESSRGVTYEQYF.

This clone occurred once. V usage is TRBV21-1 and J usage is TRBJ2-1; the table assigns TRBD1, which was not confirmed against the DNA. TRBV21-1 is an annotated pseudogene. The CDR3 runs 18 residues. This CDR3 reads CASSKVSEDRGGYCEQFF. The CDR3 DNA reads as TGTGCCAGCAGCAAAGTAAGCGAGGACAGGGGTGGTTATTGTGAGCAGTTCTTC.

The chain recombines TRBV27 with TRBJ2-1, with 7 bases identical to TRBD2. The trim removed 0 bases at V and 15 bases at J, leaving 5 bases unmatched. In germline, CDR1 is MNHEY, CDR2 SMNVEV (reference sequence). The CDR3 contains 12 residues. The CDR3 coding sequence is TGTGCCAGCAGTTTATCGTCCGGGGGGATGTTCTTC. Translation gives CASSLSSGGMFF.

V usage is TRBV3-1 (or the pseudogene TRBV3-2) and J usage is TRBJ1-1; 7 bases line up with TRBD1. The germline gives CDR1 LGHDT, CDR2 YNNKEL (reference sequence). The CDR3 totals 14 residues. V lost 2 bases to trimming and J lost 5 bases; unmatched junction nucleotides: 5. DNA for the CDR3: TGTGCCAGCAGCCAAATCCAGGGGGATACTGAAGCTTTCTTT. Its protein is CASSQIQGDTEAFF.

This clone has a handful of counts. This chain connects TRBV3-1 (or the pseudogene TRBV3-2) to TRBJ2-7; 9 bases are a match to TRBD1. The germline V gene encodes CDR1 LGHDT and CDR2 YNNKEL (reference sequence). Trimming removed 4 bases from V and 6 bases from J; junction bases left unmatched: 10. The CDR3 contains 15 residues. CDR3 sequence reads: CASSPGTGRATEQYF. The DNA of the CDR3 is TGTGCCAGCAGCCCTGGGACAGGGAGGGCCACCGAGCAGTACTTC.

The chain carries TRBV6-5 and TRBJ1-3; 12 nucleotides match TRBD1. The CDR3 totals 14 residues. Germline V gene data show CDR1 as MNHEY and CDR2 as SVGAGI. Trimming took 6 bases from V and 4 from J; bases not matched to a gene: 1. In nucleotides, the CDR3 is TGTGCCAGCAGGGGACAGGGGGCCGGAAACACCATATATTTT. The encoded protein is CASRGQGAGNTIYF.

In DNA form, the CDR3 reads TGTGCCAGTAGTATAGAACTAGCGGGAGGCCCAGCCAAAAACATTCAGTACTTC. Translation gives CASSIELAGGPAKNIQYF. The genes are TRBV19 and TRBJ2-4, with 12 bases fitting TRBD2. The CDR3 has 18 amino acids. The V gene's germline CDR1 is LNHDA and CDR2 SQIVND (reference sequence). Losses at the gene ends were 0 bases for V and 0 bases for J; bases not matched to a gene: 3.